The clone carrying this T cell receptor beta chain has only a few counts. The data were obtained in a study of beta chain features in type 1 diabetes. Reverse transcribing all isolated RNA meant expressed TCRB transcripts were sequenced. Sequencing was performed with immunoSEQ multiplex PCR; in TCRdb, only in-frame clones are kept and a portion is missing. The profile shows some 63,000 clones, approximately 62% of them singletons. Germline V gene data show CDR1 as SGHTA and CDR2 as FQGNSA. The CDR3 is made up of 15 amino acids. V gave up 5 bases and J gave up 7 bases, with 18 bases separating them. The J gene is TRBJ2-4, the V gene TRBV7-2; weak D call: TRBD2 (5 bases). The receptor comes from a woman aged 18-29 years in good health. Source material: Tregs from blood. The CDR3 loop is CASSQVSTTTNIQYF. DNA of the CDR3: TGTGCCAGCAGCCAAGTCTCGACTACCACGAACATTCAGTACTTC.